The clone carrying this T cell receptor beta chain was seen once. This entry is derived from a study of blood T cell repertoires in COVID-19. In the original workflow: Amplification of reference gene primers was used by the study to estimate nucleated cell counts. TCRdb's table, derived via immunoSEQ multiplex PCR, lists solely in-frame clones and lacks some. The DNA was the basis for D and trimming; V, J and clone size are from that table. The sample holds around 130,000 clones, over 75% seen once. The sequence came from a woman between 65 and 79 years old with acute or convalescent COVID-19. Material for sequencing was peripheral blood.

The CDR3 is CASSLPLAGARFQETQYF. CDR3 DNA sequence: TGTGCCAGCAGCTTACCACTAGCGGGGGCGCGCTTTCAAGAGACCCAGTACTTC. V is TRBV7-6 and J is TRBJ2-5, with 11 bases lining up with TRBD2. The CDR3 contains 18 residues. CDR1 and CDR2 from the germline V gene are SGHVS and FNYEAQ. Germline trimming cut 2 bases from V and 2 bases from J; bases unmatched to any gene: 10.